This TCR beta chain originates from a study of T cells in lung cancer brain metastases. From germline, CDR1 is SGHVS and CDR2 FNYEAQ. Trimming took 8 bases from V and 0 from J, leaving 8 bases between them. The CDR3 runs 13 residues. Sequenced by immunoSEQ multiplex PCR; TCRdb stores in-frame clones only, minus some. The data show 3,000 or so clones, approximately 83% seen once. No patient had a history of multiple malignancies, as such patients were excluded. V is TRBV7-6 and J is TRBJ2-1, with D perhaps TRBD1 or TRBD2 (5 bases each). The source material was tumor tissue from the primary lung tumor. This clonotype originated in a woman aged 55-70 years with non-small cell lung cancer. CDR3 sequence (DNA): TGTGCCAGCGGGACCCACTCCTACAATGAGCAGTTCTTC. Amino acids: CASGTHSYNEQFF. Based on the CDR3 plus reference TRBV7-6 and TRBJ2-1, the full variable domain is GAGVSQSPRYKVTKRGQDVALRCDPISGHVSLYWYRQALGQGPEFLTYFNYEAQQDKSGLPNDRFSAERPEGSISTLTIQRTEQRDSAMYRCASGTHSYNEQFFGPGTRLTVL.